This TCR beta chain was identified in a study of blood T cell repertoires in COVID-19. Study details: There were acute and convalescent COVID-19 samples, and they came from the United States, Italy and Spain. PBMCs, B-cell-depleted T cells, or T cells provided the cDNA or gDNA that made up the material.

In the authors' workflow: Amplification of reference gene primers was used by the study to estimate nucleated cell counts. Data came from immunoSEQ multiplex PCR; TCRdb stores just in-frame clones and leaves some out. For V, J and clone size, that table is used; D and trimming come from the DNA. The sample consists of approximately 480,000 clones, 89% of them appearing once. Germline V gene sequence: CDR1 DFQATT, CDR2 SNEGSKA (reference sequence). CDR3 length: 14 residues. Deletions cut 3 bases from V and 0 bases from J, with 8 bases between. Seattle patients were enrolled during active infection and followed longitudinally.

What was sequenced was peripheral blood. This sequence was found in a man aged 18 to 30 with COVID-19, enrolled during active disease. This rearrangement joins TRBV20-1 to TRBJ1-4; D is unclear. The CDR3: CSASPGATNEKLFF. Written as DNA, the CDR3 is TGCAGTGCTAGTCCGGGTGCAACTAATGAAAAACTGTTTTTT.